Below, 20 T cell receptor beta chains from the same sample are listed, as sequenced in a study of blood T cell repertoires in COVID-19. Libraries were prepared by immunoSEQ multiplex PCR; TCRdb keeps only in-frame clonotypes and omits some of them. This table has some 370,000 clones, around 90% appearing once. The sequencing input was peripheral blood. These receptors were collected from a man aged 18-30 years with active or convalescent COVID-19.

The chain is built from TRBV6-1 and TRBJ2-7; D may be TRBD1 (7 bases). Trimming took off 11 bases at V and 6 bases at J, with 14 bases between the two ends. This CDR3 comprises 11 residues. Germline assignment: CDR1 MNHNS and CDR2 SASEGT. This CDR3 is CAVHRGLEQYF. The CDR3 DNA sequence: TGTGCCGTTCACAGGGGACTCGAGCAGTACTTC.

This chain connects TRBV7-7 to TRBJ2-5, with a possible D match to TRBD2 (6 bases). The CDR3 consists of 16 residues. Trimming removed 1 base at V and 5 bases at J, with 17 bases between. The germline V gene has CDR1 SSHAT and CDR2 FNYEAQ (reference sequence). CDR3 loop: CASSLVGGQDGETQYF. As DNA, the CDR3 is TGTGCCAGCAGCTTAGTAGGAGGGCAGGACGGCGAGACCCAGTACTTC.

This clone was seen only once. The chain couples TRBV7-9 to TRBJ1-3, with D tentatively TRBD1 (6 bases). Looked up from germline, CDR1 is SEHNR and CDR2 is FQNEAQ (reference sequence). The CDR3 is 16 amino acids. Trimming took 5 bases from V and 0 from J, leaving 14 bases between them. CDR3 sequence reads: CASSPGQPSSGNTIYF. The CDR3 DNA follows: TGTGCCAGCAGCCCCGGACAGCCTAGCTCTGGAAACACCATATATTTT.

The gene calls are TRBV7-8 and TRBJ1-6, with D tentatively TRBD1 (6 bases). Germline V gene sequence: CDR1 SGHVS, CDR2 FQNEAQ. This CDR3 contains 17 residues. Trimming shortened V by 2 bases and J by 7 bases, and 18 bases separated the two germline ends. DNA for the CDR3: TGTGCCAGCAGCTTAAGGCCAAAAGGGACACCGAATTCACCCCTCCACTTT. It yields the protein CASSLRPKGTPNSPLHF.

The chain is built from TRBV4-1 and TRBJ2-7, with TRBD1 matching 7 bases. The CDR3 spans 15 residues. The germline gives CDR1 MGHRA, CDR2 YSYEKL. V was pared by 5 bases and J by 2 bases, with 9 bases of the junction left unmatched. CDR3 residues: CASSFTGTVAYEQYF. The CDR3 DNA reads as TGCGCCAGCAGCTTTACCGGGACAGTTGCCTACGAGCAGTACTTC.

The chain employs TRBV27 and TRBJ1-5, with TRBD1 matching over 9 bases. This CDR3 has 15 amino acids. CDR1 and CDR2 from the germline V gene are MNHEY and SMNVEV (reference sequence). V trimming: 6 bases; J trimming: 7 bases; junction bases outside the gene matches: 10. CDR3 DNA: TGTGCCAGCAGCGTAACCGGGACAGGGAGCCAGCCCCAGCATTTT. Protein sequence: CASSVTGTGSQPQHF.

This sequence joins TRBV11-2 and TRBJ2-7, with D perhaps TRBD2 (6 bases). This CDR3 is built from 15 residues. V lost 2 bases, J lost 2 bases, and 13 bases lay in between. Looked up from germline, CDR1 is SGHAT and CDR2 is FQNNGV. In DNA, the CDR3 is TGTGCCAGCAGCTTAACCCCTAGCGAAACCTACGAGCAGTACTTC. Encoded protein: CASSLTPSETYEQYF.

V gene TRBV6-5 combines with J gene TRBJ2-7; 9 bases line up with TRBD1. Germline CDR1 MNHEY, CDR2 SVGAGI. CDR3 length: 15 residues. Trimming at V came to 6 bases and at J to 5 bases, leaving 11 bases not matched to a gene. In DNA form, the CDR3 reads TGTGCCAGCAGAGGCAATCGGGACAGGGTGGACGAGCAGTACTTC. Translation: CASRGNRDRVDEQYF.

CDR3 coding DNA: TGTGCCAGCAGTGAAGCTTGGACAAGCACAGATACGCAGTATTTT. It codes for CASSEAWTSTDTQYF. The chain couples TRBV6-1 to TRBJ2-3; TRBD1 might be the D (5 bases). Germline lookup yields CDR1 MNHNS and CDR2 SASEGT. V was shortened by 0 bases and J by 0 bases, with 7 bases between the two germline ends. The CDR3 has 15 residues.

The chain uses TRBV4-2 and TRBJ2-4; D is unclear. This CDR3 has 14 amino acids. Germline V gene lookup returns CDR1 LGHNA and CDR2 YNFKEQ. Trimming took 0 bases from V and 3 from J, leaving 6 bases between them. The CDR3 spells CASSQERGKNIQYF. The CDR3 DNA follows: TGTGCCAGCAGCCAAGAGAGAGGCAAAAACATTCAGTACTTC.

The chain joins TRBV5-1 to TRBJ2-1; the match to TRBD1 covers 9 bases. Trimming at V came to 4 bases and at J to 6 bases, leaving 14 bases not matched to a gene. The CDR3 totals 17 residues. Looked up from germline, CDR1 is SGHRS and CDR2 is YFSETQ. CDR3: CASSPGRGTGFPNEQFF. DNA for the CDR3: TGCGCCAGCAGCCCGGGGCGTGGGACAGGGTTTCCCAATGAGCAGTTCTTC.

The rearrangement links TRBV28 to TRBJ2-4; the match to TRBD1 covers 9 bases. Looked up from germline, CDR1 is MDHEN and CDR2 is SYDVKM. V lost 7 bases, J lost 6 bases, and 7 bases stayed unmatched. The CDR3 runs 14 residues. The CDR3 loop reads CASNRPGQGNIQYF. The CDR3 region has the DNA TGTGCCAGCAACCGACCGGGACAGGGAAACATTCAGTACTTC.

The chain uses TRBV5-4 and TRBJ2-1; 7 bases are shared with TRBD2. Per germline, CDR1 SGHNT and CDR2 YYREEE (reference sequence). Losses at the gene ends were 3 bases for V and 7 bases for J; bases not matched to a gene: 13. This CDR3 spans 16 amino acids. This CDR3 is CASSSGLADQRNEQFF. As DNA, the CDR3 is TGTGCCAGCAGCTCCGGCCTAGCGGATCAAAGGAATGAGCAGTTCTTC. The whole variable domain, remainder taken from reference TRBV5-4 and TRBJ2-1, is ETGVTQSPTHLIKTRGQQVTLRCSSQSGHNTVSWYQQALGQGPQFIFQYYREEENGRGNFPPRFSGLQFPNYSSELNVNALELDDSALYLCASSSGLADQRNEQFFGPGTRLTVL.

The chain employs TRBV27 and TRBJ2-7, with 8 bases identical to TRBD2. J lost 3 bases, V lost 6 bases, and 7 bases had no gene match. Germline V gene lookup returns CDR1 MNHEY and CDR2 SMNVEV (reference sequence). This CDR3 has 14 residues. The CDR3 loop reads CASSPGGRIYEQYF. In DNA, the CDR3 is TGTGCCAGCAGCCCGGGCGGGAGGATCTACGAGCAGTACTTC.

The J gene is TRBJ2-1, the V gene TRBV27; 16 bases are a match to TRBD2. Trimming at V came to 2 bases and at J to 2 bases, leaving 3 bases not matched to a gene. Germline V CDR1 and CDR2: MNHEY, SMNVEV (reference sequence). The length of the CDR3 is 18 residues. The CDR3 protein is CASSLGTSGRVAYNEQFF. The CDR3 DNA follows: TGTGCCAGCAGTTTAGGGACTAGCGGGAGGGTCGCCTACAATGAGCAGTTCTTC.

The rearrangement links TRBV6-5 to TRBJ2-7, with D unresolved. V dropped 1 base and J dropped 3 bases, with 7 bases sitting between them. This CDR3 is 13 amino acids long. Germline values: CDR1 MNHEY, CDR2 SVGAGI. The CDR3: CASSYLADYEQYF. The CDR3 nucleotides read TGTGCCAGCAGTTACTTGGCGGACTACGAGCAGTACTTC.

The chain is built from TRBV7-9 and TRBJ2-1; TRBD1 matches 7 bases. The CDR3 totals 15 residues. From germline, CDR1 is SEHNR and CDR2 FQNEAQ (reference sequence). The J segment lost 9 bases and the V segment lost 5 bases, leaving 13 bases of the junction unmatched. The CDR3 DNA is TGTGCCAGCAGCCCCGTTACAGGGGCCTTCGTTGAGCAGTTCTTC. This translates into CASSPVTGAFVEQFF.

The chain has TRBV7-2 and TRBJ2-3; 8 nucleotides align to TRBD2. This CDR3 has 15 amino acids. V lost 1 base and J lost 4; bases outside the gene matches: 4. Germline loops: CDR1 SGHTA, CDR2 FQGNSA. CDR3: CASSLVGGRSDTQYF. CDR3 in DNA: TGTGCCAGCAGCTTAGTGGGCGGGAGGTCAGATACGCAGTATTTT. The whole variable domain, remainder taken from reference TRBV7-2 and TRBJ2-3, is GAGVSQSPSNKVTEKGKDVELRCDPISGHTALYWYRQSLGQGLEFLIYFQGNSAPDKSGLPSDRFSAERTGGSVSTLTIQRTQQEDSAVYLCASSLVGGRSDTQYFGPGTRLTVL.

V and J are TRBV19 and TRBJ1-4; D ambiguous. The germline CDR1 and CDR2 sequences are LNHDA and SQIVND (reference sequence). The CDR3 is 14 amino acids. The V end was cut by 10 bases, the J end by 7 bases, with 19 bases between. In DNA form, the CDR3 reads TGTGCCACCTCACGGGGTGAGGTTGTTGAAAAACTGTTTTTT. This codes for CATSRGEVVEKLFF.

The rearrangement joins TRBV7-8 to TRBJ2-5, with TRBD1 identical over 10 bases. Trimming at V came to 5 bases and at J to 4 bases, leaving 4 bases not matched to a gene. This CDR3 spans 14 amino acids. Germline CDR1 and CDR2: SGHVS and FQNEAQ. The CDR3 spells CASSNGQGGETQYF. As DNA, the CDR3 is TGTGCCAGCAGCAACGGACAGGGGGGAGAGACCCAGTACTTC.